The 14 T cell receptor beta chains in this list originate from one sample, sequenced in a study of blood T cell repertoires in COVID-19. TCRdb's table, derived via immunoSEQ multiplex PCR, lists solely in-frame clones and lacks some. The data hold about 210,000 clones, with roughly 90% observed a single time. Sequencing was carried out using peripheral blood. The receptors shown here come from a woman aged 70 to 79 with acute or convalescent COVID-19.

The chain is built from TRBV2 and TRBJ1-1; D is unclear. The CDR3 loop spans 14 amino acids. V was cut by 7 bases and J by 8 bases, with 20 bases left in between. Germline lookup yields CDR1 SNHLY and CDR2 FYNNEI. The CDR3 DNA reads TGTGCCAGCACCGAGGAGGTACTTCCGGGAGAAGCTTTCTTT. Translation gives CASTEEVLPGEAFF.

Remarks on this clone: Within the sample, other DNA sequences also encode this same CDR3. The V and J genes are TRBV28 and TRBJ1-2; D is undetermined. The CDR3 loop spans 10 amino acids. Trimming left V 6 bases short and J 4 bases short, with 3 bases between. Germline-derived CDR1 and CDR2 are MDHEN and SYDVKM. The CDR3 DNA sequence: TGTGCCAGCAGCGGCTATGGCTACACCTTC. Translating it yields CASSGYGYTF.

V and J are TRBV5-1 and TRBJ2-1, with D possibly TRBD2 on 5 matching bases. The CDR3 contains 14 residues. The V gene lost 3 bases and the J gene lost 2 bases, with 9 bases spanning the gap. Germline values: CDR1 SGHRS, CDR2 YFSETQ. In DNA form, the CDR3 reads TGCGCCAGCAGCTCCCTGGGAGCCTACAATGAGCAGTTCTTC. Translated: CASSSLGAYNEQFF. The full variable domain, its missing parts supplied by reference TRBV5-1 and TRBJ2-1, is KAGVTQTPRYLIKTRGQQVTLSCSPISGHRSVSWYQQTPGQGLQFLFEYFSETQRNKGNFPGRFSGRQFSNSRSEMNVSTLELGDSALYLCASSSLGAYNEQFFGPGTRLTVL.

The chain employs TRBV15 and TRBJ1-1; 8 positions match TRBD1. J was trimmed by 5 bases and V by 3 bases; bases with no gene match: 8. The germline CDR1 and CDR2 sequences are LNHNV and YYDKDF (reference sequence). The CDR3 sequence is 15 residues long. CDR3 in DNA: TGTGCCACCAGCAGCCCAGACAGGGGAGTTACTGAAGCTTTCTTT. Its protein product is CATSSPDRGVTEAFF. Full variable domain (rest looked up from reference TRBV15 and TRBJ1-1): DAMVIQNPRYQVTQFGKPVTLSCSQTLNHNVMYWYQQKSSQAPKLLFHYYDKDFNNEADTPDNFQSRRPNTSFCFLDIRSPGLGDTAMYLCATSSPDRGVTEAFFGQGTRLTVV.

The table lists this clone with a count of one. This rearrangement joins TRBV5-5 to TRBJ2-1; weak D call: TRBD1 (5 bases). V was cut by 4 bases and J by 3 bases, with 14 bases left in between. CDR3 length equals 15 residues. Germline V gives CDR1 SGHKS, CDR2 YYEKEE (reference sequence). The CDR3 spells CASSGGQAIYNEQFF. The CDR3 DNA reads TGTGCCAGCAGCGGCGGACAAGCTATCTACAATGAGCAGTTCTTC.

The chain combines TRBV11-2 with TRBJ1-6; D uncertain. The CDR3 runs 15 residues. CDR1 and CDR2 (germline): SGHAT, FQNNGV. The germline V and J ends were trimmed by 1 base and 5 bases, with 9 bases remaining between them. CDR3 sequence: CASSLGLADNSPLHF. CDR3 DNA sequence: TGTGCCAGCAGCTTAGGTCTCGCGGATAATTCACCCCTCCACTTT.

The CDR3 here is CASSSTGGAPSEQYF. The CDR3 DNA reads TGTGCCAGCAGTTCCACAGGGGGCGCCCCCAGCGAGCAGTACTTC. The chain joins TRBV6-5 to TRBJ2-7; 9 bases align to TRBD1. V gave up 4 bases and J gave up 6 bases; unmatched junction bases: 10. Looked up from germline, CDR1 is MNHEY and CDR2 is SVGAGI. The CDR3 has 15 residues.

V gene TRBV7-9 combines with J gene TRBJ2-1, with 7 bases lining up with TRBD1. The CDR3 runs to 15 residues. V gave up 7 bases and J gave up 6 bases; unmatched junction bases: 12. Germline V gene sequence: CDR1 SEHNR, CDR2 FQNEAQ (reference sequence). DNA for the CDR3: TGTGCCAGCACCTATCCCCCAGGGGGTATCAATGAGCAGTTCTTC. Translation gives CASTYPPGGINEQFF.

The rearrangement links TRBV10-3 to TRBJ2-1, with a tentative D call TRBD1 (6 bases). The CDR3 has 14 amino acids. Germline CDR1 is ENHRY and CDR2 is SYGVKD. V lost 6 bases and J lost 6, with 15 bases in between. CDR3 nucleotides: TGTGCCATCAGACCCGGACAGAACTTCAATGAGCAGTTCTTC. This sequence encodes CAIRPGQNFNEQFF.

This clone has only a few counts. J is TRBJ2-7 and V is TRBV28, with a possible D match to TRBD1 (5 bases). Trimming cost V 6 bases and J 3 bases, with 6 bases left between them. This CDR3 comprises 11 residues. CDR1 and CDR2 (germline): MDHEN, SYDVKM. This CDR3 is CASRDNYEQYF. CDR3 bases: TGTGCCAGCAGGGACAACTACGAGCAGTACTTC.

J is TRBJ1-4 and V is TRBV12-5; a possible D gene is TRBD1 (5 bases). V dropped 1 base and J dropped 5 bases, with 11 bases sitting between them. Germline CDR1 reads LGHNT; CDR2 reads FRNRAP. This CDR3 comprises 15 residues. The CDR3: CASGLALTDNEKLFF. The CDR3 DNA is TGTGCTAGTGGTTTGGCATTGACAGACAATGAAAAACTGTTTTTT. Filled out from reference TRBV12-5 and TRBJ1-4, the complete variable domain reads DARVTQTPRHKVTEMGQEVTMRCQPILGHNTVFWYRQTMMQGLELLAYFRNRAPLDDSGMPKDRFSAEMPDATLATLKIQPSEPRDSAVYFCASGLALTDNEKLFFGSGTQLSVL.

This chain connects TRBV6-2 or TRBV6-3 to TRBJ1-1; unclear D gene. Germline CDR1 and CDR2: MNHEY and SVGEGT. The V and J ends lost 5 bases and 7 bases respectively, with 14 bases between them. The CDR3 is made up of 13 amino acids. The CDR3 nucleotides are TGTGCCAGCAGTGATAGACAAACCCTTGAAGCTTTCTTT. Protein: CASSDRQTLEAFF.

In this sample, this clone turned up a few times. The J gene is TRBJ2-2, the V gene TRBV5-1; D gene ambiguous. V was trimmed by 1 base and J by 5 bases, leaving 6 bases between them. The germline V gene encodes CDR1 SGHRS and CDR2 YFSETQ. CDR3 length equals 13 residues. CDR3 sequence (DNA): TGCGCCAGCAGCTTGATGACAACCGGGGAGCTGTTTTTT. Protein: CASSLMTTGELFF.

For this clone: At the DNA level, this CDR3 is encoded by other sequences in the same sample as well. This chain links TRBV5-5 with TRBJ1-1; D not resolved. The V and J ends lost 0 bases and 4 bases respectively, with 4 bases between them. The CDR3 extends over 12 amino acids. Germline loops: CDR1 SGHKS, CDR2 YYEKEE (reference sequence). Written as DNA, the CDR3 is TGTGCCAGCAGCTTGGGGCCCACTGAAGCTTTCTTT. This sequence encodes CASSLGPTEAFF.